Shown below are 22 T cell receptor beta chains from a single sample sequenced in a study of CD8+ T cells in alopecia areata. RNA was extracted and reverse transcribed into cDNA as the sequencing template. Profiled with immunoSEQ multiplex PCR; TCRdb holds only in-frame clones, not every one. The repertoire has hundreds of thousands of clones, 60% of them found once; the top ten carry around 0.92%. This sample's treatment: oral pan-JAK inhibitor, 5-10 mg twice daily. The source material was CD4+ T cells sorted from blood, sampled between weeks 51 and 52, from a patient treated with tofacitinib. The source of these receptors is a human donor with alopecia areata.

Only a few counts were recorded for this clone. This chain links TRBV29-1 with TRBJ2-5, with D uncertain. CDR1 SQVTM and CDR2 ANQGSEA come from the germline V gene. This CDR3 is 12 amino acids long. V dropped 4 bases and J dropped 4 bases, with 10 bases sitting between them. CDR3: CSVGSLPETQYF. CDR3 DNA: TGCAGCGTTGGGTCTCTTCCAGAGACCCAGTACTTC.

The chain links TRBV6-6 to TRBJ2-1; D possibly corresponds to TRBD1 (6 bases). CDR3 size: 12 residues. CDR1 and CDR2 from the germline V gene are MNHNY and SVGAGI (reference sequence). V dropped 2 bases and J dropped 15 bases, with 14 bases sitting between them. CDR3 bases: TGTGCCAGCAGTTACGGACCCGACAGGCCGTTCTTC. Translation gives CASSYGPDRPFF.

This clone has only a few counts. The rearrangement links TRBV19 to TRBJ2-1; maybe TRBD2 (5 bases). Germline CDR1 reads LNHDA; CDR2 reads SQIVND (reference sequence). Trimming removed 2 bases at V and 8 bases at J, with 22 bases between. The CDR3 is 17 amino acids. This CDR3 is CASSIPTPGLWFHEQFF. Here the CDR3 DNA reads TGTGCCAGTAGTATACCTACTCCCGGACTGTGGTTCCATGAGCAGTTCTTC.

The count of this clone is one. The V and J genes are TRBV2 and TRBJ2-3; D is possibly TRBD1 or TRBD2 (5 bases each). CDR3 length equals 15 residues. CDR1 is SNHLY, CDR2 FYNNEI, per germline. V was shortened by 6 bases and J by 10 bases, with 23 bases between the two germline ends. The DNA of the CDR3 is TGTGCCAGCAGAAGGGACGGATCCTACGTGAGGGCGCAGTATTTT. It codes for CASRRDGSYVRAQYF.

V is TRBV5-1 and J is TRBJ2-5, with D perhaps TRBD1 (5 bases). The CDR3 is 13 residues long. The germline CDR1 and CDR2 sequences are SGHRS and YFSETQ. V was shortened by 5 bases and J by 5 bases, with 13 bases between the two germline ends. The CDR3 is CASSEGALETQYF. DNA for the CDR3: TGCGCCAGCAGTGAAGGGGCATTGGAGACCCAGTACTTC.

Concerning this clone itself: At one end the junction does not follow the germline gene, possibly because of a read error. V and J are TRBV4-1 and TRBJ1-4, with 7 bases that match TRBD1. The germline gives CDR1 MGHRA, CDR2 YSYEKL. CDR3 length equals 13 residues. CDR3 region: CASSQGGTAALRF. DNA for the CDR3: TGCGCCAGCAGCCAAGGTGGGACAGCCGCCTTGAGATTT.

The CDR3 loop reads CASSLGLADEQYF. The CDR3 nucleotides are TGCGCCAGCAGCTTGGGGCTCGCGGACGAGCAGTACTTC. The genes are TRBV5-1 and TRBJ2-7; D ambiguous. V lost 0 bases and J 5 bases, leaving 9 bases between the germline ends. There are 13 residues in the CDR3. Germline loops: CDR1 SGHRS, CDR2 YFSETQ.

The J gene is TRBJ1-1, the V gene TRBV5-6; no definite D call. Germline V lookup: CDR1 SGHDT, CDR2 YYEEEE. Trimming pared 3 bases from V and 3 bases from J, leaving 18 bases between. CDR3 length: 16 amino acids. The CDR3 reads CASSSLGYTGYTEAFF. Here the CDR3 DNA reads TGTGCCAGCAGCTCGTTGGGGTACACGGGTTACACTGAAGCTTTCTTT.

This sequence joins TRBV2 and TRBJ1-1; a weak D match, TRBD1 (6 bases). Trimming cost V 7 bases and J 5 bases, with 14 bases left between them. Germline V gene data show CDR1 as SNHLY and CDR2 as FYNNEI. There are 13 residues in the CDR3. CDR3 loop: CASTEGGGTEAFF. The CDR3 DNA follows: TGTGCCAGCACCGAAGGGGGAGGGACTGAAGCTTTCTTT. The whole variable domain, remainder taken from reference TRBV2 and TRBJ1-1, is EPEVTQTPSHQVTQMGQEVILRCVPISNHLYFYWYRQILGQKVEFLVSFYNNEISEKSEIFDDQFSVERPDGSNFTLKIRSTKLEDSAMYFCASTEGGGTEAFFGQGTRLTVV.

A word on this clone: The junction departs from germline at one end; a sequencing error may be responsible. This chain uses TRBV6-1 with TRBJ2-7, with D possibly TRBD1 on 6 matching bases. This CDR3 spans 14 amino acids. Germline V CDR1 and CDR2: MNHNS, SASEGT. Written as DNA, the CDR3 is TGTGCCAGCCAGGGGTGGGGCCAGTCCTCCGAGCAGTACTTC. Protein sequence: CASQGWGQSSEQYF.

The chain has TRBV27 and TRBJ1-2; D remains unclear. With 6 bases removed from V and 7 bases from J, the gap between germline ends came to 15 bases. The CDR3 length is 13 residues. Germline CDR1 and CDR2: MNHEY and SMNVEV (reference sequence). CDR3 sequence: CASRTHGMRGYTF. CDR3 DNA sequence: TGTGCCAGCAGAACACACGGGATGCGTGGCTACACCTTC.

To note about this clone: An end of the junction differs from the germline gene, which may be a read error. The chain recombines TRBV7-7 with TRBJ2-2; TRBD1 agrees at 8 bases. Germline CDR1 reads SSHAT; CDR2 reads FNYEAQ (reference sequence). This CDR3 is built from 15 residues. As DNA, the CDR3 is TGTGCTAGCAGCTTAGTAACAGGGGGCACCGGGGAGCTGTTTTTT. Translated: CASSLVTGGTGELFF.

The chain carries TRBV25-1 and TRBJ1-2, with D possibly TRBD1 on 5 matching bases. This CDR3 has 13 amino acids. V dropped 2 bases and J dropped 10 bases, with 14 bases sitting between them. Per the germline V gene, CDR1 is MGHDK and CDR2 is SYGVNS. The CDR3 coding sequence is TGTGCCAGCAGTGAACCTGGGGCGGTAGTCTACACCTTC. As protein: CASSEPGAVVYTF.

About this clone itself: Within the sample, other DNA sequences also encode this same CDR3. The V and J genes are TRBV4-2 and TRBJ1-2, with D possibly matching TRBD1 (6 bases). Trimming left V 3 bases short and J 2 bases short, with 7 bases between. Germline V CDR1 and CDR2: LGHNA, YNFKEQ. The CDR3 spans 13 residues. CDR3 coding DNA: TGTGCCAGCAGCCAGGGACAAAACTATGGCTACACCTTC. Protein: CASSQGQNYGYTF.

This sequence joins TRBV29-1 and TRBJ2-3; 10 nucleotides agree with TRBD1. The CDR3 has 13 residues. Trimming took 6 bases from V and 7 from J; bases not matched to a gene: 7. Germline V lookup: CDR1 SQVTM, CDR2 ANQGSEA. The CDR3 spells CSVRTGGGNTQYF. The CDR3, as DNA: TGCAGCGTCCGGACAGGGGGAGGAAATACGCAGTATTTT.

As DNA, the CDR3 is TGTGCCAGCAGCTTAGGACAGAACACTGAAGCTTTCTTT. Protein sequence: CASSLGQNTEAFF. The chain carries TRBV13 and TRBJ1-1; D not certain. Germline V gene data show CDR1 as PRHDT and CDR2 as FYEKMQ (reference sequence). This CDR3 has 13 residues. With 0 bases removed from V and 1 base from J, the gap between germline ends came to 3 bases. Complete variable domain (other parts from reference TRBV13 and TRBJ1-1): AAGVIQSPRHLIKEKRETATLKCYPIPRHDTVYWYQQGPGQDPQFLISFYEKMQSDKGSIPDRFSAQQFSDYHSELNMSSLELGDSALYFCASSLGQNTEAFFGQGTRLTVV.

As to this clone: The junction and the germline gene differ at one end; a read error may be behind it. CDR3 loop: CASSSSVRSSYNEQFF. CDR3 coding DNA: TGTGCTAGCAGCTCATCTGTACGAAGCTCCTACAATGAGCAGTTCTTC. The chain joins TRBV7-7 to TRBJ2-1, with D unclear. The CDR3 length is 16 residues. Germline V gene data show CDR1 as SSHAT and CDR2 as FNYEAQ (reference sequence).

The genes are TRBV6-5 and TRBJ2-1; a possible D gene is TRBD1 (6 bases). Germline V gives CDR1 MNHEY, CDR2 SVGAGI. This CDR3 has 15 amino acids. V lost 6 bases and J 5 bases, leaving 17 bases between the germline ends. The CDR3 DNA is TGTGCCAGCAGGGAGAACAGGGATAACCACAATGAGCAGTTCTTC. Translation: CASRENRDNHNEQFF.

This chain links TRBV27 with TRBJ1-2, with 9 positions matching TRBD1. The V gene's germline CDR1 is MNHEY and CDR2 SMNVEV (reference sequence). The trim removed 0 bases at V and 4 bases at J, leaving 0 bases unmatched. The CDR3 spans 14 residues. CDR3 protein: CASSLSTGGYGYTF. CDR3 sequence (DNA): TGTGCCAGCAGTTTATCGACAGGGGGCTATGGCTACACCTTC.

In the case of this clone: The same CDR3 also results from other DNA sequences found in this sample. The gene calls are TRBV9 and TRBJ2-3, with D unclear. This CDR3 region has 14 residues. Trimming removed 0 bases at V and 0 bases at J, with 5 bases between. Germline V gives CDR1 SGDLS, CDR2 YYNGEE. CDR3 amino acids: CASSVDLSTDTQYF. CDR3 DNA: TGTGCCAGCAGCGTAGACCTAAGCACAGATACGCAGTATTTT. Complete variable domain (other parts from reference TRBV9 and TRBJ2-3): DSGVTQTPKHLITATGQRVTLRCSPRSGDLSVYWYQQSLDQGLQFLIQYYNGEERAKGNILERFSAQQFPDLHSELNLSSLELGDSALYFCASSVDLSTDTQYFGPGTRLTVL.

This chain uses TRBV4-3 with TRBJ1-4; no clear D. The CDR3 covers 16 residues. The V end lost 0 bases, the J end lost 6 bases, and 14 bases lay between the germline ends. Germline lookup yields CDR1 LGHNA and CDR2 YSLEER. This chain's CDR3 is CASSQDLEGRDEKLFF. In DNA, the CDR3 is TGCGCCAGCAGCCAAGATTTGGAAGGGAGGGATGAAAAACTGTTTTTT.

The chain combines TRBV4-1 with TRBJ1-2; a weak D match, TRBD1 (5 bases). In germline, CDR1 is MGHRA, CDR2 YSYEKL. V was cut by 0 bases and J by 0 bases, with 11 bases left in between. This CDR3 comprises 16 residues. DNA for the CDR3: TGCGCCAGCAGCCAAGAAGGGACCGCAGCTAACTATGGCTACACCTTC. Its protein product is CASSQEGTAANYGYTF.